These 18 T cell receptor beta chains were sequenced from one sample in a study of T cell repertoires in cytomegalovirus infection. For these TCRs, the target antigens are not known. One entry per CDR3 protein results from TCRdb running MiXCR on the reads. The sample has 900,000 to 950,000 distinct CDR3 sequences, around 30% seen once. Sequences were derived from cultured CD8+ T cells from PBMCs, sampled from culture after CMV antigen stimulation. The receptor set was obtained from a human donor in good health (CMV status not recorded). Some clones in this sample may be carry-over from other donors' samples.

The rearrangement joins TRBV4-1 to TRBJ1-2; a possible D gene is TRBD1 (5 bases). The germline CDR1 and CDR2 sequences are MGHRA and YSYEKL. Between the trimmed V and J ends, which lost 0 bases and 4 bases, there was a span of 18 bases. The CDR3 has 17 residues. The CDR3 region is CASSQDRAPGGTYGYTF. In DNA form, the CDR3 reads TGCGCCAGCAGCCAAGATAGGGCCCCTGGGGGGACCTATGGCTACACCTTC.

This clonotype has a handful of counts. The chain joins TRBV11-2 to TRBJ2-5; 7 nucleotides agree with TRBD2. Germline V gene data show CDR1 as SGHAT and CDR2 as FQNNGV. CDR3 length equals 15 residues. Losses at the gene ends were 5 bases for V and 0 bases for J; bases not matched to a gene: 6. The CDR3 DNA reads TGTGCCAGCAGCCCATTTAGCGGGTACCAAGAGACCCAGTACTTC. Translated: CASSPFSGYQETQYF. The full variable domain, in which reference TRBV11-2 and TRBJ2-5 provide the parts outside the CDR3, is EAGVAQSPRYKIIEKRQSVAFWCNPISGHATLYWYQQILGQGPKLLIQFQNNGVVDDSQLPKDRFSAERLKGVDSTLKIQPAKLEDSAVYLCASSPFSGYQETQYFGPGTRLLVL.

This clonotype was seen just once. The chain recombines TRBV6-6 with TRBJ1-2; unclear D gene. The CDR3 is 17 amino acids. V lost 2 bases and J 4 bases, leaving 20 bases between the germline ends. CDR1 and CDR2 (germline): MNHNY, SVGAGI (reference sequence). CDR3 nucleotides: TGTGCCAGCAGTTACGCAGACACCGATGAAGGGCGCTATGGCTACACCTTC. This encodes CASSYADTDEGRYGYTF.

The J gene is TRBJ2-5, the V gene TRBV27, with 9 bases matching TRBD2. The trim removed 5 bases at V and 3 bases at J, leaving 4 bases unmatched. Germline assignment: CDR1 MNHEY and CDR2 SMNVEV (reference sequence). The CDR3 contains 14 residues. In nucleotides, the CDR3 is TGTGCCAGCAGTAGCGGGGGGACGAAAGAGACCCAGTACTTC. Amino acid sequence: CASSSGGTKETQYF.

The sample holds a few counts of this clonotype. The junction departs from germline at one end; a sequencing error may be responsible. The CDR3 sequence is CASSLPPAGPRSF. CDR3 in DNA: TGTGCCAGCAGTTTACCCCCCGCGGGTCCCCGCAGCTTC. The chain is built from TRBV28 and TRBJ2-7, with D possibly matching TRBD2 (5 bases). The CDR3 contains 13 residues. CDR1 and CDR2 (germline): MDHEN, SYDVKM.

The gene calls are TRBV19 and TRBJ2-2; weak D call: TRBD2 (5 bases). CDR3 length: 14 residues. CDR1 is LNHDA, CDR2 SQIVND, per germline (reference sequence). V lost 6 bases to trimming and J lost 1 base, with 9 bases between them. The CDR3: CASRIGGNTGELFF. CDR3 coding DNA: TGTGCCAGTAGGATTGGAGGGAACACCGGGGAGCTGTTTTTT.

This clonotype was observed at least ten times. CDR3 sequence: CASSLGGGDYGYTF. The CDR3 DNA reads TGTGCCAGCAGCTTAGGGGGCGGGGACTATGGCTACACCTTC. The genes are TRBV7-2 and TRBJ1-2, with a possible D match to TRBD1 (5 bases). V was pared by 1 base and J by 3 bases, with 9 bases between. This CDR3 is built from 14 residues. Germline loops: CDR1 SGHTA, CDR2 FQGNSA. Together with reference TRBV7-2 and TRBJ1-2, the CDR3 gives the full variable domain: GAGVSQSPSNKVTEKGKDVELRCDPISGHTALYWYRQSLGQGLEFLIYFQGNSAPDKSGLPSDRFSAERTGGSVSTLTIQRTQQEDSAVYLCASSLGGGDYGYTFGSGTRLTVV.

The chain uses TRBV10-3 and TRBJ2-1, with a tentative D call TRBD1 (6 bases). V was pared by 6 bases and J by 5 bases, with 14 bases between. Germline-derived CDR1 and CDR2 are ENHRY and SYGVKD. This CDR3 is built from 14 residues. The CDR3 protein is CAISPGTQNNEQFF. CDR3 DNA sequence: TGTGCCATCAGCCCCGGGACACAGAACAATGAGCAGTTCTTC.

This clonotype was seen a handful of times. The CDR3 loop reads CASSLIPYSNQPQHF. CDR3 in DNA: TGTGCCAGCAGCTTAATCCCTTATAGCAATCAGCCCCAGCATTTT. The chain has TRBV7-2 and TRBJ1-5; D is uncertain. V was cut by 2 bases and J by 0 bases, with 8 bases left in between. The CDR3 covers 15 residues. Germline CDR1 SGHTA, CDR2 FQGNSA.

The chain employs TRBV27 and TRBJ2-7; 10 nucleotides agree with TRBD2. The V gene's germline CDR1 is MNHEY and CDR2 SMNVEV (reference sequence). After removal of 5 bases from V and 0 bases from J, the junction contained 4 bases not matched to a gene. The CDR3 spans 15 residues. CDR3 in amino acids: CASSGGTSASYEQYF. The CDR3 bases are TGTGCCAGCAGTGGGGGGACTAGCGCCTCCTACGAGCAGTACTTC.

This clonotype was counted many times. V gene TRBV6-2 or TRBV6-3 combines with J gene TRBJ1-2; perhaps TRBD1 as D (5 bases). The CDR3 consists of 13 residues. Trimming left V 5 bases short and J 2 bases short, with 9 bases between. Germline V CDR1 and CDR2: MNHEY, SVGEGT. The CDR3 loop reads CASSPRTNYGYTF. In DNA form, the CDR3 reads TGTGCCAGCAGTCCGCGGACAAACTATGGCTACACCTTC.

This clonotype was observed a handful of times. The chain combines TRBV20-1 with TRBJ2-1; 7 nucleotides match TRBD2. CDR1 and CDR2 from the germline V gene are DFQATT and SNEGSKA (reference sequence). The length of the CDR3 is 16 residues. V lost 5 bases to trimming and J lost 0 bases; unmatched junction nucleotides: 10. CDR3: CSASLGPGGSYNEQFF. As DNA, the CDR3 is TGCAGTGCTTCCCTAGGGCCGGGGGGCTCCTACAATGAGCAGTTCTTC.

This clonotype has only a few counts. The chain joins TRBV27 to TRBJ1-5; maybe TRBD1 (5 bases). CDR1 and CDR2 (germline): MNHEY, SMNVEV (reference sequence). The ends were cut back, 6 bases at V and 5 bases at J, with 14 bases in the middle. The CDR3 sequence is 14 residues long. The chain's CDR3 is CASSPRARDQPQHF. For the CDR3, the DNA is TGTGCCAGCAGCCCCAGGGCCCGGGATCAGCCCCAGCATTTT.

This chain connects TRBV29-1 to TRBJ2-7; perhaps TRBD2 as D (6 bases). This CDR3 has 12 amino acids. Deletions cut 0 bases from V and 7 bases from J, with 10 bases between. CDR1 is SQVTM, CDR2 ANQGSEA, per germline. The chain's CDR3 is CSVEDGLAEQYF. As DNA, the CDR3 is TGCAGCGTTGAAGATGGCCTAGCGGAGCAGTACTTC.

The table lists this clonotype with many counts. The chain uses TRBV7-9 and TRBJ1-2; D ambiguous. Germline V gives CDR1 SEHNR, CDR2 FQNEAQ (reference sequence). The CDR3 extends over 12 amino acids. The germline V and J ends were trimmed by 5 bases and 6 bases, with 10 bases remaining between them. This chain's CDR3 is CASSPARDGYTF. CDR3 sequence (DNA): TGTGCCAGCAGCCCCGCAAGGGATGGCTACACCTTC.

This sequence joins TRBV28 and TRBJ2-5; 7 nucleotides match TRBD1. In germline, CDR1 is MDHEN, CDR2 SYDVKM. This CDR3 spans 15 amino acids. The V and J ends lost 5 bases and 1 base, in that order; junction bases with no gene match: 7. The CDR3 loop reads CASSPDRVIQETQYF. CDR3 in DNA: TGTGCCAGCAGTCCCGACAGGGTAATCCAAGAGACCCAGTACTTC.

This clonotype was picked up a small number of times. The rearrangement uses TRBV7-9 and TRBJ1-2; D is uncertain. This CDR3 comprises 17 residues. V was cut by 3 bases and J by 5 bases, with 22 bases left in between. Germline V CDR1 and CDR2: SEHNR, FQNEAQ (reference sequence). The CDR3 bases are TGTGCCAGCAGCTTGGGTGGTGTATTGGCCTCAGGATATGGCTACACCTTC. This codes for CASSLGGVLASGYGYTF. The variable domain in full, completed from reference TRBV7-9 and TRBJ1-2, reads DTGVSQNPRHKITKRGQNVTFRCDPISEHNRLYWYRQTLGQGPEFLTYFQNEAQLEKSRLLSDRFSAERPKGSFSTLEIQRTEQGDSAMYLCASSLGGVLASGYGYTFGSGTRLTVV.

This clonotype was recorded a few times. The CDR3 DNA reads as TGTGCCAGCACTGGAACCGGGGCGAACACTGAAGCTTTCTTT. Protein sequence: CASTGTGANTEAFF. V and J are TRBV6-1 and TRBJ1-1, with TRBD1 as a possible D gene (5 bases). V gave up 7 bases and J gave up 1 base, with 13 bases separating them. CDR1 MNHNS and CDR2 SASEGT come from the germline V gene. The CDR3 extends over 14 amino acids.